The following is a TCR beta chain sequence with its context. Original methodology: Cell counts per sample came from amplifying reference gene primers. Clones were sequenced by immunoSEQ multiplex PCR, and TCRdb holds only the in-frame ones, with some missing. That table is the source of V, J and clone size, and D and trimming were worked out from the DNA. The table includes some 300,000 clones, under 90% detected once. V was cut by 4 bases and J by 3 bases, with 21 bases left in between. Per germline, CDR1 MNHNS and CDR2 SASEGT. The CDR3 is 17 residues long. These data originate in a study of blood T cell repertoires in COVID-19. Study in general: Spain, Italy and the United States supplied samples that represented acute and convalescent COVID-19.

Categorization into cohorts depended on clinical history that participants reported. The recovered donors of Cohort 3 showed two negative PCRs, clearance, or symptom resolution. The sequence was obtained from a man aged 25-45 years who had recovered from COVID-19. The sample consisted of PBMCs or T cells enriched from blood (not recorded which). V usage is TRBV6-1 and J usage is TRBJ2-5; D may be TRBD1 (6 bases). DNA of the CDR3: TGTGCCAGCAGTGGAAGGGTGGGGGCCCCATTAAAAGAGACCCAGTACTTC. Encoded protein: CASSGRVGAPLKETQYF.